This entry features one T cell receptor beta chain sequence. Its antigen is not yet known. No base qualities exist here, and no much larger clone lies one base off it. The entry originates in a study of human T cells and chemical hapten exposure (TCRdb year 2021). With respect to the entire study: For sensitization, 2% DPC in acetone was applied to an approximately 2 cm by approximately 2 cm area of upper inner arm skin. Throughout the study period of about 25 weeks, patients also received therapeutic DPC doses to the scalp every week. Patch testing was performed on the upper back with Finn chambers containing 0.01% DPC, and the patch tests were scored after 6 days according to International Contact Dermatitis Research Group standards. Blood samples were taken from patients before sensitization (week 0) and then at 2, 6 and about 24 weeks after DPC sensitization. About 28 alopecia patients gave blood for TCR sequencing at one to four time points (pre-sensitization, 2, 6 and 24 weeks). Alopecia areata with under or over 50% scalp involvement, alopecia totalis and alopecia universalis were represented in the patient cohort, which was mostly female. In alopecia patients, the study followed how the peripheral blood TCR repertoire changed in vivo over primary and secondary sensitization to diphenylcyclopropenone (DPC), a hapten. Libraries were pooled for sequencing, and variation in per-sample TCR yields was attributed mainly to small differences in library volumes within the pool.

The time point label for this specimen denotes: patch test 2, 6 weeks after DPC sensitization. In light of the paper, this sample's treatment or condition label describes: therapeutic diphenylcyclopropenone sensitization with weekly scalp DPC. At each patch-test visit, blood was drawn before the patch test was applied. Patients were considered eligible if aged 18 to 70, diagnosed with alopecia and deemed suitable for DPC therapy, and patients were excluded if pregnant. Total RNA was extracted from unfractionated whole blood collected in Tempus Blood RNA tubes. CDR1 KGHDR and CDR2 SFDVKD are derived from the germline V gene. From the cysteine up to the phenylalanine, the CDR3 has a length of 15 residues. The only DNA kept is the CDR3, 45 bases in frame from the first base. V sheds 2 bases and J sheds 4 bases, leaving 13 bases between their ends. The full study reports these points: The number of TCRs above 1 in 1000 frequency did not change with DPC sensitization; there was no evidence of global repertoire structure alterations. After repeated subsampling, changes were observed in the strength of the expansion versus patch-test correlation and in the threshold at which the correlation became significant. Because all patients had alopecia, a presumed autoimmune disease, the immune response of the patients might differ from that of healthy individuals. Patch test score correlated positively with the number of PT1 expanded TCRs, reaching significance at thresholds 8, 16 and 32 but not at 4. Significantly more large CDR3 similarity clusters were formed by expanded TCRs than by pre-sensitization or healthy control sets, consistent with antigen-driven responses.

Preparation of the library involved RACE. These reads were obtained on a NextSeq 500. Library preparation attached unique molecular identifiers to individual cDNA molecules for quantitative, reproducible TCR counting. From each blood RNA sample, both TCR alpha and TCR beta chains were sequenced. In the authors' own workflow: The median number of TCRs per sample was roughly 100,000, ranging from 23,224 to 690,600. The Decombinator software suite was used to annotate the V, J and CDR3 of the TCR reads. For PS versus PT1 abundance plots, all samples were subsampled to the same number of TCRs (28,000). TCRs were defined as expanded if absent before sensitization and observed at least eight times at the 2-week time point. TCRdb reworked the public reads: Q25 trimming with fastp, MiXCR clone assembly, productive beta chains retained. Every CDR3 protein is listed once, alongside the most common genes and DNA of its rows. The V and J calls come from TCRdb's annotation, not from the publication. Present in this sample are about 54,000 distinct CDR3 sequences, about 10% of which were seen just once. The top ten clonotypes cover roughly 1.7% of the sample.

The rearranged chain carries TRBV24-1 and TRBJ1-2; matching of 6 bases hints at TRBD1 as the D gene. This receptor was obtained from a woman aged 45 to 65 with alopecia areata. Some clones in this sample may be carry-over from other donors' samples. Specimen: whole blood, collected in connection with sensitization to the hapten diphenylcyclopropenone (DPC). Here the CDR3 is given as CATSDSPGDIYGYTF. The DNA sequence is TGTGCCACCAGTGATTCCCCGGGGGACATCTATGGCTACACCTTC.